This entry features one T cell receptor beta chain sequence. Its antigen is not known. Specified treatment: 15 to 20 received Ad26.COV2.S at low or high dose, single or two shots; 5 received placebo; per-sample allocation not given. Sampling was performed 63 days after the first vaccine or placebo injection. The vaccine antigen was prefusion-stabilized Wuhan SARS-CoV-2 spike. The data derive from a study of Ad26.COV2.S vaccination and SARS-CoV-2 variants. Study-level points and caveats: The TCR breadth and depth analyses may have understated or missed part of the total T cell responses. There was reportedly substantial breadth in spike-specific CD8+ and CD4+ T cell responses after vaccination.

Trimming left V 3 bases short and J 4 bases short, with 10 bases between. The V gene's germline CDR1 is SGDLS and CDR2 YYNGEE. The CDR3 is 13 residues long. This table comes from immunoSEQ multiplex PCR, and its TCRdb copy is limited to in-frame clones, with some not included. In the table there are a few hundred thousand clones, about 90% of which are singletons. V usage is TRBV9 and J usage is TRBJ1-2; no clear D gene. Sequenced here: peripheral blood, sampled in a trial of Ad26.COV2.S vaccine versus placebo. The clonotype was recovered from a person between 18 and 65 years old who received the Ad26.COV2.S COVID-19 vaccine or a placebo. The CDR3 DNA reads TGTGCCAGCAGCGCGAGCCCCAGCTATGGCTACACCTTC. Protein product: CASSASPSYGYTF. The entire variable domain, with the rest obtained from reference TRBV9 and TRBJ1-2, is as follows: DSGVTQTPKHLITATGQRVTLRCSPRSGDLSVYWYQQSLDQGLQFLIQYYNGEERAKGNILERFSAQQFPDLHSELNLSSLELGDSALYFCASSASPSYGYTFGSGTRLTVV.